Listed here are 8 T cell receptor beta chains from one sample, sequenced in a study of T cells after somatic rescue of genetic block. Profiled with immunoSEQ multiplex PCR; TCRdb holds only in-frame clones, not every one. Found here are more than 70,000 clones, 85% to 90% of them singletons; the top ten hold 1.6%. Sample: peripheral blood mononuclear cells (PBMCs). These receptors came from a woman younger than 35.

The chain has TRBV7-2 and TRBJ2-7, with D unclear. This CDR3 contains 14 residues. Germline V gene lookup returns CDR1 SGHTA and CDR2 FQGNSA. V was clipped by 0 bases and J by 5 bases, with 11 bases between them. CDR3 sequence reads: CASSLAVSWNEQYF. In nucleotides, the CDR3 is TGTGCCAGCAGCTTAGCTGTCTCCTGGAACGAGCAGTACTTC.

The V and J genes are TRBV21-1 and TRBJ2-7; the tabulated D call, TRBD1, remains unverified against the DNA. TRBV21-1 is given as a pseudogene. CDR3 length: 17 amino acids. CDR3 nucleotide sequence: TGTGCCAGCAGCATTTTGGGACAGCCAAAAGGGGACTACGAGCAGTACTTC. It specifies CASSILGQPKGDYEQYF.

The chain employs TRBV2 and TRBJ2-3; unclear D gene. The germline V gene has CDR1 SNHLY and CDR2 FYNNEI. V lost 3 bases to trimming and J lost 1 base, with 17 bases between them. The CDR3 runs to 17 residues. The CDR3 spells CASSERLPGVGTDTQYF. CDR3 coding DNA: TGTGCCAGCAGTGAGCGGCTCCCTGGAGTAGGCACAGATACGCAGTATTTT.

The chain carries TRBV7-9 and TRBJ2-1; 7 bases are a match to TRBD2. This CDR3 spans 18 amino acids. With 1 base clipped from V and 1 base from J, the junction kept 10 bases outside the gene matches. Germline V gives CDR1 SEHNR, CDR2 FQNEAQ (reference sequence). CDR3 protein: CASSLVRRELLSYNEQFF. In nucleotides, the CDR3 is TGTGCCAGCAGCTTAGTTCGGCGGGAGTTATTGTCCTACAATGAGCAGTTCTTC.

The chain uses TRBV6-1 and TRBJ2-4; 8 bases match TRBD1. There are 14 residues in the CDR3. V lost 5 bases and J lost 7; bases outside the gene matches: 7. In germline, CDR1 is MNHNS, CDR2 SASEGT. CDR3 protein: CASSSPGGPNIQYF. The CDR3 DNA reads TGTGCCAGCAGTTCCCCAGGGGGCCCCAACATTCAGTACTTC.

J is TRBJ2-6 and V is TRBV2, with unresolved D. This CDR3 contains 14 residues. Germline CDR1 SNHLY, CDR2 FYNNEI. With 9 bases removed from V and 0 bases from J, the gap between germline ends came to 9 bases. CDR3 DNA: TGTGCCAGAAATAGGGACTCTGGGGCCAACGTCCTGACTTTC. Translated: CARNRDSGANVLTF. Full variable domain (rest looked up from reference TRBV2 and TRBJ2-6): EPEVTQTPSHQVTQMGQEVILRCVPISNHLYFYWYRQILGQKVEFLVSFYNNEISEKSEIFDDQFSVERPDGSNFTLKIRSTKLEDSAMYFCARNRDSGANVLTFGAGSRLTVL.

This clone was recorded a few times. DNA of the CDR3: TGTGCCTGGAGTCCCGGGAACTATGGCTACACCTTC. This translates into CAWSPGNYGYTF. The chain uses TRBV30 and TRBJ1-2; D is undetermined. The germline V and J ends were trimmed by 2 bases and 2 bases, with 6 bases remaining between them. The CDR3 sequence is 12 residues long. Germline V gene lookup returns CDR1 GTSNPN and CDR2 SVGIG (reference sequence).

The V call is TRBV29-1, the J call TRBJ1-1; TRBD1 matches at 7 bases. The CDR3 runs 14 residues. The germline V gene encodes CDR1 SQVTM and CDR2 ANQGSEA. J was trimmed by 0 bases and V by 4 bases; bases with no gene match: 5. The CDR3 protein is CSVGEGALNTEAFF. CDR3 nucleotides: TGCAGCGTTGGAGAGGGGGCACTGAACACTGAAGCTTTCTTT. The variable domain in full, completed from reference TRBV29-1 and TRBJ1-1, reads SAVISQKPSRDICQRGTSLTIQCQVDSQVTMMFWYRQQPGQSLTLIATANQGSEATYESGFVIDKFPISRPNLTFSTLTVSNMSPEDSSIYLCSVGEGALNTEAFFGQGTRLTVV.